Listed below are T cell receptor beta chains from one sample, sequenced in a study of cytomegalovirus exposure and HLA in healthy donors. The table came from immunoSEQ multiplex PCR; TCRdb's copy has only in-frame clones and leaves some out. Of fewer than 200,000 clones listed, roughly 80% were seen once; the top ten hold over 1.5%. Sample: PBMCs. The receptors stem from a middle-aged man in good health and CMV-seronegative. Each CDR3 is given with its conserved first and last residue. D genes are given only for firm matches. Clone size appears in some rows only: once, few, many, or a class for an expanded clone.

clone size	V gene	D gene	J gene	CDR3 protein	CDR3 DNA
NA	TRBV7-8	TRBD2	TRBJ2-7	CASSFGVGRGGEQYF	TGTGCCAGCAGCTTTGGCGTTGGGAGGGGTGGCGAGCAGTACTTC
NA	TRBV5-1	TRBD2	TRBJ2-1	CATSTGGQYNEQFF	TGCGCCACTTCGACGGGGGGGCAATACAATGAGCAGTTCTTC
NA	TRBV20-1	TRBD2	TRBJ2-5	CSAAGTSGHHF	TGCAGTGCTGCTGGGACTAGCGGGCACCACTTC
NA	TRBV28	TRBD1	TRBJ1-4	CASSRAGGVNEKLFF	TGTGCCAGCAGTCGCGCAGGGGGCGTTAATGAAAAACTGTTTTTT
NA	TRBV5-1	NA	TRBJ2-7	CASSSDMYEQYF	TGCGCCAGCAGCTCCGATATGTACGAGCAGTACTTC
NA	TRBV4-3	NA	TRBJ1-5	CASSHERGQPQHF	TGCGCCAGCAGCCACGAACGGGGGCAGCCCCAGCATTTT
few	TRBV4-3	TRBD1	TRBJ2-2	CASSRQQGLSTGELFF	TGCGCCAGCAGCCGCCAACAGGGGTTGAGCACCGGGGAGCTGTTTTTT
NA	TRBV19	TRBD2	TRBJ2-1	CASSSGGGRISYNEQFF	TGTGCCAGTAGTAGCGGGGGGGGCCGCATTTCCTACAATGAGCAGTTCTTC
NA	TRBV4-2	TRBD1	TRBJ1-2	CASSQAGTGYGYTF	TGTGCCAGCAGCCAGGCCGGGACAGGCTATGGCTACACCTTC
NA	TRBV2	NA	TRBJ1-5	CASQRQTNQPQHF	TGTGCCAGCCAGAGACAGACAAATCAGCCCCAGCATTTT
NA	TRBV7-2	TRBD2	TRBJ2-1	CASSLLGGGGRTYNEQFF	TGTGCCAGCAGCTTACTGGGGGGAGGCGGGAGGACTTACAATGAGCAGTTCTTC
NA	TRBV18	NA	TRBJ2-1	CASSRGVIYNEQFF	TGTGCCAGCTCACGAGGTGTAATATACAATGAGCAGTTCTTC
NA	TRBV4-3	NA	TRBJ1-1	CASSQAMNTEAFF	TGCGCCAGCAGCCAGGCCATGAACACTGAAGCTTTCTTT
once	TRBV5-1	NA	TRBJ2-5	CASSQDLGTQYF	TGCGCCAGCAGCCAAGATCTAGGGACCCAGTACTTC
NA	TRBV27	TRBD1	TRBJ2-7	CASSPTVDRRGEQYF	TGTGCCAGCAGTCCAACCGTGGACAGGCGAGGGGAGCAGTACTTC
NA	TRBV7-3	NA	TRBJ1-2	CASSLTTGGGYTF	TGTGCCAGCAGCTTAACGACAGGTGGTGGCTACACCTTC
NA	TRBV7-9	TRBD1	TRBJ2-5	CASSPDRDQETQYF	TGTGCCAGCAGCCCCGACAGGGACCAAGAGACCCAGTACTTC
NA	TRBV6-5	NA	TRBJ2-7	CASSYQYPYEQYF	TGTGCCAGCAGTTACCAGTACCCCTACGAGCAGTACTTC
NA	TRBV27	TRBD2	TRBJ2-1	CASTLAGNKNNEQFF	TGTGCCAGCACCTTAGCGGGGAATAAGAACAATGAGCAGTTCTTC
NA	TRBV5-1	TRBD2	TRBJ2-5	CASSPIYYGRGETQYF	TGCGCCAGCAGCCCCATCTACTACGGGAGGGGAGAGACCCAGTACTTC
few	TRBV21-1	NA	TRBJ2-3	CASSKTRDTQYF	TGTGCCAGCAGCAAAACTAGAGATACGCAGTATTTT
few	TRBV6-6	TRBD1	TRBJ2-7	CASSFRQGAKSEQYF	TGTGCCAGCAGTTTTAGACAGGGGGCTAAATCCGAGCAGTACTTC
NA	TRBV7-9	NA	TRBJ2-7	CASNAFRTGTYEQYF	TGTGCCAGCAATGCTTTTCGGACTGGAACCTACGAGCAGTACTTC
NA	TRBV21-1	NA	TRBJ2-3	CASSSGDEREEADTQYF	TGTGCCAGCAGCTCGGGGGACGAGCGGGAGGAGGCAGATACGCAGTATTTT
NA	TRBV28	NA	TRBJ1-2	CASSRGGNYGYTF	TGTGCCAGCAGCAGGGGCGGTAACTATGGCTACACCTTC
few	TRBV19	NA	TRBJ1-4	CASSISVTDSGEKLFF	TGTGCCAGTAGTATTAGTGTCACGGACAGTGGTGAAAAACTGTTTTTT
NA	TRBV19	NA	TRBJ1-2	CASSISQQDGYTF	TGTGCCAGTAGTATCTCCCAACAGGACGGCTACACCTTC
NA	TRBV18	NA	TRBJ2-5	CASSKDTRGETQYF	TGTGCCAGCTCAAAGGACACTCGGGGGGAGACCCAGTACTTC
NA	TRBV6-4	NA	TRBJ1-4	CASRPGLGAQTNEKLFF	TGTGCCAGCAGACCCGGTTTAGGGGCGCAGACTAATGAAAAACTGTTTTTT
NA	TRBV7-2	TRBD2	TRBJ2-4	CASSGSGGSDLAKNIQYF	TGTGCCAGCAGCGGCAGCGGGGGGTCCGACCTAGCCAAAAACATTCAGTACTTC
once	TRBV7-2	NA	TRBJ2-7	CASSRGVRGLNEQYF	TGTGCCAGCAGTCGCGGCGTCAGGGGATTGAATGAGCAGTACTTC
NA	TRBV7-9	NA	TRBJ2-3	CASSLSGRADTQYF	TGTGCCAGCAGCCTCTCCGGGAGAGCAGATACGCAGTATTTT
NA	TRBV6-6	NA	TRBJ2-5	CASSSEQTQYF	TGTGCCAGCAGTAGTGAGCAGACCCAGTACTTC
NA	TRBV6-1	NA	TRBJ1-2	CASSEMGRVGHGYTF	TGTGCCAGCAGTGAAATGGGCAGGGTAGGCCATGGCTACACCTTC
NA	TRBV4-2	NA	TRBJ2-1	CASSQVVSSYNEQFF	TGTGCCAGCAGCCAAGTGGTGAGCTCCTACAATGAGCAGTTCTTC
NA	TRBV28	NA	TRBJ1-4	CASSLSRVREKLFF	TGTGCCAGCAGTTTATCGAGGGTTCGGGAAAAACTGTTTTTT
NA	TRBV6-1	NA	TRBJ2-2	CASSEGGFYTGELFF	TGTGCCAGCAGTGAAGGGGGCTTCTACACCGGGGAGCTGTTTTTT
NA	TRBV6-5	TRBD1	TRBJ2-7	CAAGGRTGAWEQYF	TGTGCCGCCGGGGGGAGGACAGGGGCATGGGAGCAGTACTTC
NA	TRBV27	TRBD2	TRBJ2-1	CASRVAGSGNEQFF	TGTGCCAGCAGGGTAGCGGGATCTGGAAATGAGCAGTTCTTC
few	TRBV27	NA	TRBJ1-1	CASSLFTQGDTEAFF	TGTGCCAGCAGTTTATTCACCCAGGGTGACACTGAAGCTTTCTTT
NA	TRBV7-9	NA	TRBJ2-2	CASEWRVNTGELFF	TGTGCCAGCGAGTGGCGGGTGAACACCGGGGAGCTGTTTTTT